The following is a T cell receptor (beta chain) sequence with its context. This entry is derived from a study of shared clonotypes between healthy human individuals. It was into CD45RA+ naive and CD45RA-negative memory subsets that the CD4+ cells were split. V lost 0 bases to trimming and J lost 3 bases, with 12 bases between them. Germline V CDR1 and CDR2: SGHDT, YYEEEE. There are 15 residues in the CDR3. Produced via immunoSEQ multiplex PCR; TCRdb's table is partial and in-frame only. The sample includes a few million clones, 85% to 95% of them seen just once. The V call is TRBV5-6, the J call TRBJ1-1; TRBD1 might be the D (6 bases). The sequencing input was naive CD4+ T cells sorted from blood. The subset here: CD45RA+ positively selected. This TCR was recovered from a man younger than 30 in good health. The CDR3 DNA follows: TGTGCCAGCAGCTTGGCTAACAGGGTGGACACTGAAGCTTTCTTT. Translating it yields CASSLANRVDTEAFF. Full variable domain (missing parts from reference TRBV5-6 and TRBJ1-1): DAGVTQSPTHLIKTRGQQVTLRCSPKSGHDTVSWYQQALGQGPQFIFQYYEEEERQRGNFPDRFSGHQFPNYSSELNVNALLLGDSALYLCASSLANRVDTEAFFGQGTRLTVV.